The entry below gives a single T cell receptor (beta chain) sequence along with its context. Its antigen remains unidentified. TCRdb reanalysed the 5' RACE reads using MiXCR and keeps one entry per CDR3 protein. This table has some 590,000 distinct CDR3 sequences, around 9.6% appearing once. The sample belongs to a study of identical twins. Study-wide findings and caveats: Analyses based on zero insertions could be partly confounded by invariant MAIT and iNKT cells. Among beta out-of-frame sequences, excess sharing between twins appeared weaker. Abundant cord blood beta clonotypes carried fewer insertions; memory repertoires showed none.

CDR1 MDHEN and CDR2 SYDVKM come from the germline V gene. CDR3 size: 13 residues. V was trimmed by 6 bases and J by 2 bases, leaving 11 bases between them. These data were also filed under a second study, of yellow fever vaccine responses in identical twins.

Sequencing used PBMCs. The sequence was collected from a woman between 18 and 29 years old in good health. V is TRBV28 and J is TRBJ2-7; no definite D call. In nucleotides, the CDR3 is TGTGCCAGCAGCCCGGTTGGGACCTACGAGCAGTACTTC. Amino acid sequence: CASSPVGTYEQYF.